These 6 T cell receptor beta chains were sequenced from one sample in a study of shared clonotypes between healthy human individuals. Assay: immunoSEQ multiplex PCR; the TCRdb copy retains only in-frame clones and omits some. The sample has a few million clones; just over 90% are singletons. Material: naive CD4+ T cells sorted from blood. Subset denoted: CD45RA+ positively selected. The source is a man aged 18 to 30 in good health.

The rearrangement links TRBV19 to TRBJ2-7, with D perhaps matching TRBD1 (6 bases). The CDR3 is made up of 12 amino acids. Germline V CDR1 and CDR2: LNHDA, SQIVND (reference sequence). With 4 bases removed from V and 6 bases from J, the gap between germline ends came to 10 bases. The CDR3 here is CASSTGQSEQYF. For the CDR3, the DNA is TGTGCCAGTAGTACCGGACAGTCCGAGCAGTACTTC.

Of note for this clone: In the same sample, other DNA sequences code for this CDR3. The rearrangement links TRBV2 to TRBJ2-1; 10 bases align to TRBD1. The CDR3 is made up of 14 amino acids. Germline assignment: CDR1 SNHLY and CDR2 FYNNEI. After removal of 6 bases from V and 1 base from J, the junction contained 0 bases not matched to a gene. CDR3 in DNA: TGTGCCAGCAGGGACAGGGGGTCCTACAATGAGCAGTTCTTC. Translating gives CASRDRGSYNEQFF. Drawing the rest from reference TRBV2 and TRBJ2-1, the complete variable domain is EPEVTQTPSHQVTQMGQEVILRCVPISNHLYFYWYRQILGQKVEFLVSFYNNEISEKSEIFDDQFSVERPDGSNFTLKIRSTKLEDSAMYFCASRDRGSYNEQFFGPGTRLTVL.

This sequence joins TRBV18 and TRBJ1-2, with D perhaps TRBD1 (5 bases). The germline CDR1 and CDR2 sequences are KGHSH and LQKENI. The CDR3 covers 13 residues. Trimming took 6 bases from V and 10 from J, leaving 18 bases between them. DNA of the CDR3: TGTGCCAGCTCCCCGACAGTCGACAGATCCTACACCTTC. Translating gives CASSPTVDRSYTF.

This clone is a singleton in its sample. The same CDR3 is also encoded by other DNA sequences in this sample. The rearrangement uses TRBV18 and TRBJ2-3; D gene unclear. Trimming took off 3 bases at V and 5 bases at J, with 6 bases between the two ends. CDR1 is KGHSH, CDR2 LQKENI, per germline. CDR3 size: 12 residues. The CDR3 coding sequence is TGTGCCAGCTCACCTCCGGGAGATACGCAGTATTTT. This encodes CASSPPGDTQYF.

Comment on this clone: This sample includes further DNA sequences coding for the same CDR3. The rearrangement joins TRBV7-9 to TRBJ2-7; 8 bases match TRBD2. CDR3 length: 13 residues. Germline-derived CDR1 and CDR2 are SEHNR and FQNEAQ (reference sequence). J was trimmed by 5 bases and V by 1 base; bases with no gene match: 1. The CDR3 spells CASSLGSGNEQYF. The CDR3 DNA reads as TGTGCCAGCAGCTTAGGTAGCGGGAACGAGCAGTACTTC.

V and J are TRBV5-1 and TRBJ2-5; 8 bases fit TRBD1. V lost 4 bases and J lost 5; bases outside the gene matches: 13. Looked up from germline, CDR1 is SGHRS and CDR2 is YFSETQ. The CDR3 spans 16 residues. For the CDR3, the DNA is TGCGCCAGCAGCCCTCGACAGGGGAAGGCTCGGGAGACCCAGTACTTC. Amino acids: CASSPRQGKARETQYF.